This T cell receptor beta chain emerged from a study of blood T cells in healthy people across ages. The germline V gene encodes CDR1 KGHSH and CDR2 LQKENI. V was shortened by 3 bases and J by 2 bases, with 12 bases between the two germline ends. This CDR3 region has 15 residues. The authors extracted at least 6 micrograms of total RNA per sample. The authors ran a second PCR of about 7 to 11 cycles using a sample-barcoded 5' primer and a J-beta primer mix. TCRdb re-called the 5' RACE reads through MiXCR, storing one row per CDR3 protein. This sample yields about 970,000 distinct CDR3 sequences, of which 51% are seen a single time; 20% to 25% belongs to the top ten. This clonotype has more than one count but fewer than ten.

This chain joins TRBV18 and TRBJ2-3; D remains unclear. Material for sequencing was blood. The TCR was taken from a woman aged 60-75 years in good health. This chain's CDR3 is CASSPALPNTDTQYF. CDR3 coding DNA: TGTGCCAGCTCACCGGCGCTCCCAAACACAGATACGCAGTATTTT.